A selection of T cell receptor beta chains follows, all from one sample in a study of prognosis after radiotherapy for stage I lung cancer. Using its own MiXCR run on the multiplex PCR reads, TCRdb lists one record per CDR3 protein. The sample contains some 17,000 distinct CDR3 sequences, 25% to 30% of which appear only once. Sample: PBMCs, taken before or after stereotactic body radiation therapy (not recorded which). The receptors were sampled from a donor aged 50 or older with non-small cell lung cancer. Both conserved end residues are part of each CDR3. Fields, in order: D gene, V gene, J gene, clone size, CDR3 protein, CDR3 DNA. D genes are given only for firm matches. Part of the rows lack a size; the others show once, few, many or a class for expanded clones.

NA	TRBV20-1	TRBJ2-7	many	CSAEKGVGSSDEQYF	TGCAGTGCTGAGAAGGGGGTAGGGTCTTCGGACGAGCAGTACTTC
NA	TRBV18	TRBJ2-7	many	CASSLRAEIEQYF	TGTGCCAGCTCACTCAGGGCGGAGATCGAGCAGTACTTC
TRBD2	TRBV10-3	TRBJ2-1	many	CAISDRAGTSGSNEQFF	TGTGCCATCAGTGACAGAGCCGGGACTAGCGGGAGTAATGAGCAGTTCTTC
TRBD1	TRBV27	TRBJ1-2	many	CASSQGQGKRYGYTF	TGTGCCAGCAGCCAGGGACAGGGAAAACGGTATGGCTACACCTTC
TRBD1	TRBV18	TRBJ1-4	many	CASSPGQGRNEKLFF	TGTGCCAGCTCACCTGGACAGGGAAGGAATGAAAAACTGTTTTTT
NA	TRBV7-3	TRBJ2-1	medium-sized	CASSLWRDNEQFF	TGTGCCAGCAGCCTCTGGCGGGACAATGAGCAGTTCTTC
TRBD1	TRBV5-5	TRBJ1-2	many	CASSLARQGAFGYTF	TGTGCCAGCAGCTTGGCACGTCAGGGGGCCTTTGGCTACACCTTC
NA	TRBV7-2	TRBJ1-6	medium-sized	CASSPVPGISPLHF	TGTGCCAGCAGCCCGGTCCCAGGAATTTCACCCCTCCACTTT
TRBD2	TRBV20-1	TRBJ2-4	many	CSARDGAGGAKNIQYF	TGCAGTGCTAGAGACGGAGCGGGAGGAGCCAAAAACATTCAGTACTTC
NA	TRBV29-1	TRBJ1-1	NA	CSVERHVNTEAFF	TGCAGCGTTGAACGCCACGTGAACACTGAAGCTTTCTTT
NA	TRBV6-2/TRBV6-3	TRBJ2-7	NA	CASSEGGEAGDYEQYF	TGTGCCAGCAGTGAAGGTGGCGAAGCGGGCGACTACGAGCAGTACTTC
TRBD2	TRBV28	TRBJ2-1	many	CASRPPGRGANEQFF	TGTGCCAGCAGACCCCCCGGGAGGGGGGCCAATGAGCAGTTCTTC
NA	TRBV30	TRBJ2-7	many	CAWSVRGGGASYEQYF	TGTGCCTGGAGTGTACGAGGCGGGGGCGCATCATACGAGCAGTACTTC
TRBD2	TRBV5-5	TRBJ2-7	many	CASSRTSGRSPYEQYF	TGTGCCAGCAGCAGAACTAGCGGGAGGTCCCCCTACGAGCAGTACTTC
NA	TRBV2	TRBJ2-7	many	CASSDSLGLSYEQYF	TGTGCCAGCAGTGACAGTTTAGGACTCTCCTACGAGCAGTACTTC
TRBD1	TRBV7-6	TRBJ2-5	many	CASSRDSQETQYF	TGTGCCAGCAGCCGGGACAGCCAAGAGACCCAGTACTTC
TRBD1	TRBV4-1	TRBJ1-2	many	CASSLLLRGLDYGYTF	TGCGCCAGCAGCCTCCTGCTCAGGGGGCTTGATTATGGCTACACCTTC
TRBD2	TRBV4-1	TRBJ2-5	many	CASSPLGLATETQYF	TGCGCCAGCAGCCCTTTAGGACTAGCGACAGAGACCCAGTACTTC
TRBD2	TRBV15	TRBJ2-3	NA	CATRDIAGEWGYTDTQYF	TGTGCCACCAGAGATATAGCGGGAGAGTGGGGCTACACAGATACGCAGTATTTT
NA	TRBV6-1	TRBJ2-3	NA	CASSRDSTDTQYF	TGTGCGAGTTCCCGGGATAGCACAGATACGCAGTATTTT
TRBD2	TRBV11-2	TRBJ2-5	few	CASSLRSLAGVRETQYF	TGTGCCAGCAGCTTACGTTCTCTAGCGGGAGTACGGGAGACCCAGTACTTC
NA	TRBV11-3	TRBJ2-1	many	CASSSGTVNEQFF	TGTGCCAGCAGCAGCGGGACAGTCAATGAGCAGTTCTTC
NA	TRBV27	TRBJ2-2	many	CASSLSYTGELFF	TGTGCCAGCAGTTTATCGTACACCGGGGAGCTGTTTTTT
TRBD2	TRBV12-3/TRBV12-4	TRBJ2-5	many	CASSLGTSLIETQYF	TGTGCCAGCAGTCTCGGGACTAGCCTAATAGAGACCCAGTACTTC
NA	TRBV6-2/TRBV6-3	TRBJ2-5	many	CASCHQPGAETQYF	TGTGCCAGCTGCCATCAGCCAGGGGCAGAGACCCAGTACTTC
NA	TRBV20-1	TRBJ1-2	many	CSARDGVRGGDYTF	TGCAGTGCTAGAGACGGCGTTCGGGGAGGAGACTACACCTTC
NA	TRBV7-2	TRBJ2-2	many	CASSQTGAPGLSVTGELFF	TGTGCCAGCAGCCAAACGGGGGCCCCAGGGTTATCGGTCACCGGGGAGCTGTTTTTT
TRBD2	TRBV5-1	TRBJ2-7	NA	CAISFLAVSSYEQYF	TGCGCCATTAGCTTCCTAGCGGTTAGCTCCTACGAGCAGTACTTC
NA	TRBV20-1	TRBJ1-1	NA	CSARDLGWNTEAFF	TGCAGTGCTAGAGATCTTGGCTGGAACACTGAAGCTTTCTTT
TRBD1	TRBV7-9	TRBJ1-4	many	CASSKGTGGTNEKLFF	TGTGCCAGCAGCAAGGGGACAGGGGGTACGAATGAAAAACTGTTTTTT
TRBD1	TRBV6-1	TRBJ2-1	many	CASSGFSGTGKYNEQFF	TGTGCCAGCAGTGGATTTTCCGGGACAGGGAAATACAATGAGCAGTTCTTC
NA	TRBV12-3/TRBV12-4	TRBJ1-2	many	CASSLRSGNGYTF	TGTGCCAGCAGTTTACGGTCGGGGAATGGCTACACCTTC
NA	TRBV24-1	TRBJ2-1	many	CATSDSRPSDNEQFF	TGTGCCACCAGTGATTCGCGTCCTAGTGACAATGAGCAGTTCTTC
NA	TRBV30	TRBJ2-5	many	CAWSLRLVEETQYF	TGTGCCTGGAGTCTTCGGCTAGTGGAAGAGACCCAGTACTTC
TRBD1	TRBV6-4	TRBJ1-5	many	CASSLLRDSRQHF	TGTGCCAGCAGTCTACTTCGGGACAGCCGCCAGCATTTT
NA	TRBV6-4	TRBJ2-7	once	CASSWNYEQYF	TGTGCCAGCAGTTGGAACTACGAGCAGTACTTC
NA	TRBV10-3	TRBJ2-1	many	CAIWENNEQFF	TGTGCCATCTGGGAAAACAATGAGCAGTTCTTC
NA	TRBV7-2	TRBJ2-7	many	CASSFGLSYEQYF	TGTGCCAGCAGCTTTGGACTATCCTACGAGCAGTACTTC
TRBD1	TRBV6-2/TRBV6-3	TRBJ1-1	many	CASSRGTGVVSEAFF	TGTGCCAGCAGTCGCGGGACAGGGGTTGTCAGTGAAGCTTTCTTT
TRBD2	TRBV2	TRBJ2-3	NA	CAIRTSCTDTQYF	TGTGCCATACGGACTAGCTGCACAGATACGCAGTATTTT